These T cell receptor beta chains were read from a single sample in a study of blood T cell repertoires in COVID-19. Here immunoSEQ multiplex PCR was the method, and the copy in TCRdb shows in-frame clones only, minus some. The sample lists 70,000 to 95,000 clones; about 92% were seen once. Sequenced: peripheral blood. These receptor sequences come from a woman aged 55-70 years with active COVID-19. CDR3s include the opening cysteine and the closing phenylalanine or tryptophan. D genes are given only for firm matches. Only part of the rows carry a size: once, few, many, or a class if the clone is expanded.

d_gene	abundance	v_gene	j_gene	CDR3nt	CDR3aa
-	-	TRBV5-8	TRBJ2-1	TGTGCCAGCAGCGTGGACAGAAACAATGAGCAGTTCTTC	CASSVDRNNEQFF
-	-	TRBV6-1	TRBJ2-7	TGTGCCAGCAGTGACAGGGACTCCTACGAGCAGTACTTC	CASSDRDSYEQYF
-	-	TRBV6-5	TRBJ1-2	TGTGCCAGCAGTTACGGTTCAGGGGAGAATGGCTACACCTTC	CASSYGSGENGYTF
TRBD1	-	TRBV7-8	TRBJ1-2	TGTGCCAGCAGCTTGGACAGGGGAGGAGCTAACTATGGCTACACCTTC	CASSLDRGGANYGYTF
-	once	TRBV6-2/TRBV6-3	TRBJ2-3	TGTGCCAGCAGTTCTTCAACAGGAGGGCAGAGCACAGATACGCAGTATTTT	CASSSSTGGQSTDTQYF
-	-	TRBV24-1	TRBJ2-3	TGTGCCACCAGTGATCCCCGCTTACACCTCAGTGCGCAGTATTTT	CATSDPRLHLSAQYF
TRBD1	-	TRBV4-1	TRBJ2-7	TGCGCCAGCAGCCTAAACTCCGGGACAGGGATTGGAGAGCAGTACTTC	CASSLNSGTGIGEQYF
TRBD2	-	TRBV5-1	TRBJ2-1	TGCGCCAGCAGCTCACAAGCGGGATTGAGCAATGAGCAGTTCTTC	CASSSQAGLSNEQFF
-	-	TRBV5-8	TRBJ1-6	TGTGCCAGCAGGAGAGCAGCCAGAGACTCGAATTCACCCCTCCACTTT	CASRRAARDSNSPLHF
TRBD1	-	TRBV9	TRBJ1-6	TGTGCCAGCACCCCGGGACAGCGCAATTCACCCCTCCACTTT	CASTPGQRNSPLHF
TRBD1	-	TRBV5-6	TRBJ1-1	TGTGCCAGCAGCTTCAGGGGGTCCCTGAACACTGAAGCTTTCTTT	CASSFRGSLNTEAFF
-	once	TRBV2	TRBJ2-2	TGTGCCAGCAGAGAGGGACTTCCAACCGGGGAGCTGTTTTTT	CASREGLPTGELFF
-	-	TRBV24-1	TRBJ1-4	TGTGCCACCAGTCATGGCTCTAATGAAAAACTGTTTTTT	CATSHGSNEKLFF
-	-	TRBV12-3/TRBV12-4	TRBJ2-1	TGTGCCAGCAGTTTAGCCAGGGCGGCGGAGCAGTTCTTC	CASSLARAAEQFF
-	-	TRBV4-3	TRBJ2-6	TGCGCCAGCAGCGTATCCGGTGATGGGGCCAACGTCCTGACTTTC	CASSVSGDGANVLTF
-	-	TRBV28	TRBJ1-5	TGTGCCAGCACTGATGAAGGGGTCCAGCATTTT	CASTDEGVQHF
-	-	TRBV2	TRBJ1-1	TGTGCCAGCAGTGCGACACTGAACACTGAAGCTTTCTTT	CASSATLNTEAFF
TRBD1	once	TRBV10-1	TRBJ1-4	TGCGCCAGCAGCAGGGGGTCGAATGAAAAACTGTTTTTT	CASSRGSNEKLFF
TRBD2	-	TRBV19	TRBJ2-7	TGTGCCAGTAGCGGACTAGTTTCCGAGCAGTACTTC	CASSGLVSEQYF
TRBD2	once	TRBV5-4	TRBJ2-1	TGTGCCAGCAGCTTGAGCGCGGGGGGGTCCTACAATGAGCAGTTCTTC	CASSLSAGGSYNEQFF
TRBD2	-	TRBV19	TRBJ2-5	TGTGCCAGTAGTAGGGCTAGCGGTTTTCAAGAGACCCAGTACTTC	CASSRASGFQETQYF
TRBD1	-	TRBV14	TRBJ2-1	TGTGCCAGCACCCAACTGGGGACAGGGGGAAACAATGAGCAGTTCTTC	CASTQLGTGGNNEQFF
TRBD1	-	TRBV18	TRBJ2-7	TGTGCCAGCTCACGGGGACAGGGGTTTTCCGACGAGCAGTACTTC	CASSRGQGFSDEQYF
-	-	TRBV12-3/TRBV12-4	TRBJ1-2	TGTGCCAGCACCTTAGGGAGCTATGGCTACACCTTC	CASTLGSYGYTF
TRBD1	-	TRBV19	TRBJ1-2	TGTGCCAGTAGTACCTTCGGACAGGGACGGCTTTTTGGCTACACCTTC	CASSTFGQGRLFGYTF
TRBD1	-	TRBV30	TRBJ1-5	TGTGCCTGGAGTTCACAGGGGTCCACCAACAATCAGCCCCAGCATTTT	CAWSSQGSTNNQPQHF
-	-	TRBV14	TRBJ2-7	TGTGCCAGCAGCCAAAATATAGTAGGCGGCTACGAGCAGTACTTC	CASSQNIVGGYEQYF
-	once	TRBV9	TRBJ2-3	TGTGCCAGCAGCGTGGCACCCGGGGGTGGAGCAGATACGCAGTATTTT	CASSVAPGGGADTQYF
-	-	TRBV6-2/TRBV6-3	TRBJ1-1	TGTGCCAGCAGTTCCGGGTACTCCTGGAAGGGAGAAACTGAAGCTTTCTTT	CASSSGYSWKGETEAFF
TRBD1	-	TRBV3-1/TRBV3-2	TRBJ1-6	TGTGCCAGCAGCCTGGGACAGGGGGCTTCCTATAATTCACCCCTCCACTTT	CASSLGQGASYNSPLHF
-	-	TRBV7-9	TRBJ2-3	TGTGCCAGCAGCTCCAGCGGTGGGGATACGCAGTATTTT	CASSSSGGDTQYF
TRBD2	-	TRBV5-1	TRBJ2-3	TGCGCCAGCAGCTCGGGAGGTTGGGGTACAGATACGCAGTATTTT	CASSSGGWGTDTQYF
-	-	TRBV7-2	TRBJ1-2	TGTGCCAGCAGCGCGGAGGCGAAATATGGCTACACCTTC	CASSAEAKYGYTF
TRBD2	-	TRBV10-1	TRBJ2-1	TGCGCCAGCAGTGGGCTAGCGGGGGGCAATGAGCAGTTCTTC	CASSGLAGGNEQFF
-	-	TRBV15	TRBJ1-5	TGTGCCACCAGCAGAGATAAAGGGGTCAATCAGCCCCAGCATTTT	CATSRDKGVNQPQHF
-	-	TRBV30	TRBJ1-5	TGTGCCTGGAGCCCTAGACAGCTCAATCAGCCCCAGCATTTT	CAWSPRQLNQPQHF
-	-	TRBV7-2	TRBJ2-1	TGTGCCAGCAGCTTAGAAGTGACTAGCAATGAGCAGTTCTTC	CASSLEVTSNEQFF
-	-	TRBV4-3	TRBJ2-7	TGCGCCAGCAGCCAAGTAGTTGCGGGGGACAACGAGCAGTACTTC	CASSQVVAGDNEQYF
-	-	TRBV5-1	TRBJ2-5	TGCGCCAGCAGCTCCGGGAATCTTGCAGAGACCCAATACTTC	CASSSGNLAETQYF
-	-	TRBV28	TRBJ2-3	TGTGCCAGCAGTTCCTCCCGACAGGCCGGGACGCAGTATTTT	CASSSSRQAGTQYF
-	-	TRBV5-1	TRBJ1-1	TGCGCCAGCAGCTTAGAGATGAACACTGAAGCTTTCTTT	CASSLEMNTEAFF
TRBD1	once	TRBV5-5	TRBJ1-3	TGTGCCAGCAGCTTGGGTTCCGGACAGGGGTCCTTCTCTGGAAACACCATATATTTT	CASSLGSGQGSFSGNTIYF
-	-	TRBV11-2	TRBJ1-1	TGTGCCAGCAGCTTAGCTCTGGTTAGTGAGACTGAAGCTTTCTTT	CASSLALVSETEAFF
-	few	TRBV30	TRBJ1-2	TGTGCCTGGAGTGCTACCAGGGGCCTAGCTAACTATGGCTACACCTTC	CAWSATRGLANYGYTF
-	-	TRBV24-1	TRBJ2-1	TGTGCCACCAGTGATTCACTGCTAGCGGGGACAGGTGGGGAGCAGTTCTTC	CATSDSLLAGTGGEQFF
-	-	TRBV12-5	TRBJ1-5	TGTGCTAGTGGCCAGGACACCAATCAGCCCCAGCATTTT	CASGQDTNQPQHF
-	-	TRBV24-1	TRBJ2-1	TGTGCCACCAGTGATCCCCTTGCAGGGGACTCCTACAATGAGCAGTTCTTC	CATSDPLAGDSYNEQFF
-	medium-sized	TRBV5-4	TRBJ1-6	TGTGCCAGCAGCTTGGAGAAGGGGATTAATTCACCCCTCCACTTT	CASSLEKGINSPLHF
TRBD1	-	TRBV28	TRBJ1-2	TGTGCCAGCAGTTATCAGGGGGCGGGAGGCTACACCTTC	CASSYQGAGGYTF
-	-	TRBV7-6	TRBJ2-3	TGTGCCAGCAGCTTAGGGAGCTCAGATACGCAGTATTTT	CASSLGSSDTQYF
-	-	TRBV2	TRBJ2-1	TGTGCCAGCAGATCCATGGTCCTACTCAATGAGCAGTTCTTC	CASRSMVLLNEQFF
TRBD2	-	TRBV27	TRBJ2-6	TGTGCCAGCAGGGCGGGGGGATCTGGGGCCAACGTCCTGACTTTC	CASRAGGSGANVLTF
-	once	TRBV2	TRBJ2-7	TGTGCCAGCAGAACGGACCAGGGCCCATACGAGCAGTACTTC	CASRTDQGPYEQYF
-	-	TRBV12-5	TRBJ2-3	TGTGCTAGTGGCACGGACTTTAGTATAGATACGCAGTATTTT	CASGTDFSIDTQYF
-	few	TRBV19	TRBJ1-2	TGTGCCAGCCACATAGACTCTGGCTACACCTTC	CASHIDSGYTF
TRBD1	-	TRBV19	TRBJ1-2	TGTGCCAGTAGAATCCGGGACAGGGGTTATGGCTACACCTTC	CASRIRDRGYGYTF
-	-	TRBV30	TRBJ1-4	TGTGCCTGGAGTGGCCCGGGTGAAAAACTGTTTTTT	CAWSGPGEKLFF
TRBD2	-	TRBV5-4	TRBJ2-7	TGTGCCAGCAGCTTGGGAGCTAGCGGTTTTACCTACGAGCAGTACTTC	CASSLGASGFTYEQYF